This T cell receptor beta chain was identified during a study of T cell changes during pregnancy in multiple sclerosis (dated by TCRdb to the late 2010s). Regarding the study in general: The study looked at changes in the T cell repertoire across pregnancy in women with multiple sclerosis.

The CDR3 spans 13 residues, from the cysteine through the phenylalanine. Only the CDR3 DNA stays, 39 bases, in frame from base 1. Germline trimming amounts to 3 bases on V and 3 bases on J, with 1 as the count of junction bases outside the gene matches. The germline V gene yields SQVTM for CDR1 and ANQGSEA for CDR2. Turning to this clone: Its target antigen remains unknown. Nothing much larger sits one base from this clone, and base qualities are not available.

The receptor library was made with the immunoSEQ multiplex PCR assay. TCRdb's version of the immuneACCESS table is confined to in-frame rearrangements and falls short of the full clone set. An unresolved V gene accounts for under half of the shortfall where checked; the remainder is of unknown origin. For this sample there are about 46,000 clones; around 92% appear just once. About 4.1% of the sample rests with the top ten. The specimen comprised CD8+ T cells from peripheral blood mononuclear cells, sampled in the first trimester of pregnancy. This chain joins TRBV29-1 to TRBJ2-7, with 11 bases matching TRBD2. This TCR came from a female donor with multiple sclerosis, enrolled in a pregnancy study. The CDR3 region reads CSVDTSGSYEQYF. The DNA sequence is given as TGCAGCGTTGATACTAGCGGGAGCTACGAGCAGTACTTC.